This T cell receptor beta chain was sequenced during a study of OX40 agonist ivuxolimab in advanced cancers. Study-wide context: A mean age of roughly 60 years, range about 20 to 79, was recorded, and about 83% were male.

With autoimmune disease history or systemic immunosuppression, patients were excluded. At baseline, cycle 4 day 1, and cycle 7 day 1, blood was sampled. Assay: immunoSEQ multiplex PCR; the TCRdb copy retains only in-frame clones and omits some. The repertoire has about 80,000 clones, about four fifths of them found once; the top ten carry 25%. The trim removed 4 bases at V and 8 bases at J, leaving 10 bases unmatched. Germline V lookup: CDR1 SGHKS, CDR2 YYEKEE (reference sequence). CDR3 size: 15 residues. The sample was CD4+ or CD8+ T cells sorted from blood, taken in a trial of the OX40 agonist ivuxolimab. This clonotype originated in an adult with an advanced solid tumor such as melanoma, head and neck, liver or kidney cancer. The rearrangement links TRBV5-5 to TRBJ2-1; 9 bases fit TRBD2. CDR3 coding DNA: TGTGCCAGCAGCCCACAGCGGGAGGTTGTAGATGAGCAGTTCTTC. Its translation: CASSPQREVVDEQFF. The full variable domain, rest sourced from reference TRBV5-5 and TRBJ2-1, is DAGVTQSPTHLIKTRGQQVTLRCSPISGHKSVSWYQQVLGQGPQFIFQYYEKEERGRGNFPDRFSARQFPNYSSELNVNALLLGDSALYLCASSPQREVVDEQFFGPGTRLTVL.